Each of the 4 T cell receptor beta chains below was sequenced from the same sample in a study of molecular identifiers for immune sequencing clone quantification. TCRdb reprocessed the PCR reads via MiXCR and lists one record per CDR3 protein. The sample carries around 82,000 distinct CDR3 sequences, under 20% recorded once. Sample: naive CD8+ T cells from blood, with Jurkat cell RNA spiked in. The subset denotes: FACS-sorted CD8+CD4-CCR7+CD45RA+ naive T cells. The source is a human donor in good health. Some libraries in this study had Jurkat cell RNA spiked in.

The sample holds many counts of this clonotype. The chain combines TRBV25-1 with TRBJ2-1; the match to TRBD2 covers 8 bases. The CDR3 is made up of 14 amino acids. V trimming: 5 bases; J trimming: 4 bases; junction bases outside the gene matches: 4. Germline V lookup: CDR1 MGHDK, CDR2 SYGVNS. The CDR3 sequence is CASSWREVYNEQFF. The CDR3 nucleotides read TGTGCCAGCAGTTGGCGGGAGGTGTACAATGAGCAGTTCTTC.

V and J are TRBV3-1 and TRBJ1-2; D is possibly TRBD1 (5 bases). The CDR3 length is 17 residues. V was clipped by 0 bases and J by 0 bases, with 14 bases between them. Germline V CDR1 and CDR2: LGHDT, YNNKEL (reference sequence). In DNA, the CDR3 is TGTGCCAGCAGCCAAGATTTGCCAGGGACGGCTAACTATGGCTACACCTTC. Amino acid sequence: CASSQDLPGTANYGYTF.

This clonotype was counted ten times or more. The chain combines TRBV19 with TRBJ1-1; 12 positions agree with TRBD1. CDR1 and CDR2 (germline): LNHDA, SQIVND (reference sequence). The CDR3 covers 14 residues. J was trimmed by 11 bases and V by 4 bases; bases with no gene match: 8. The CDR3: CASSNRDRGPKAFF. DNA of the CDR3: TGTGCCAGTAGTAACCGGGACAGGGGGCCAAAGGCTTTCTTT. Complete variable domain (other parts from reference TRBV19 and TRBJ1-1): DGGITQSPKYLFRKEGQNVTLSCEQNLNHDAMYWYRQDPGQGLRLIYYSQIVNDFQKGDIAEGYSVSREKKESFPLTVTSAQKNPTAFYLCASSNRDRGPKAFFGQGTRLTVV.

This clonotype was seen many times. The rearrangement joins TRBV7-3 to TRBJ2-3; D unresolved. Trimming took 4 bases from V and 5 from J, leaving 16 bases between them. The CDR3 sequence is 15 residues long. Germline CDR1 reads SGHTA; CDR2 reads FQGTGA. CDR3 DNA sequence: TGTGCCAGCAGCTCCGATGGGTCCCTTATAGATACGCAGTATTTT. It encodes CASSSDGSLIDTQYF. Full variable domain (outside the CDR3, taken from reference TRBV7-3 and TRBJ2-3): GAGVSQTPSNKVTEKGKYVELRCDPISGHTALYWYRQSLGQGPEFLIYFQGTGAADDSGLPNDRFFAVRPEGSVSTLKIQRTERGDSAVYLCASSSDGSLIDTQYFGPGTRLTVL.